The clone carrying this T cell receptor (beta chain) was recorded a few times. This sample was included in a study of blood T cell repertoires in COVID-19. The overall study: Samples taken during acute and convalescent COVID-19 were collected in the United States, Italy and Spain. PBMCs, B-cell-depleted T cells, or T cells provided the cDNA or gDNA that made up the material.

In the original workflow: Estimation of nucleated cell counts was performed using reference gene primer amplification. Assay: immunoSEQ multiplex PCR; the TCRdb copy retains only in-frame clones and omits some. V and J calls and clone size are as listed in that table; D and trimming were resolved from the DNA. The sample yields some 97,000 clones, approximately 92% seen once. The TCR sequence derives from a man in his sixties or seventies with acute or convalescent COVID-19. The sequencing input was peripheral blood.

CDR3 residues: CSAARDTNTGELFF. The CDR3 DNA reads TGCAGCGCCGCCCGGGATACCAACACCGGGGAGCTGTTTTTT. The gene calls are TRBV29-1 and TRBJ2-2; perhaps TRBD2 as D (5 bases). The V end lost 7 bases, the J end lost 2 bases, and 14 bases lay between the germline ends. Per the germline V gene, CDR1 is SQVTM and CDR2 is ANQGSEA. CDR3 length: 14 residues.